A selection of T cell receptor beta chains follows, all from one sample in a study of Graves' ophthalmopathy and Graves' hyperthyroidism. TCRdb re-analysed the multiplex PCR reads in MiXCR, keeping a single row per CDR3 protein. This sample carries some 750,000 distinct CDR3 sequences, 40% of them seen once, and the ten largest clones take 44%. Material for sequencing was peripheral blood. These receptors were collected from an adult man with Graves' ophthalmopathy. The CDR3 runs from the conserved cysteine through the conserved F or W.

CDR3 protein: CASSPGEGTYEQYF
J gene: TRBJ2-7
V gene: TRBV12-3/TRBV12-4
CDR3 length: 14

CDR3 protein: CASSKGNTGQGAQPQHF
J gene: TRBJ1-5
V gene: TRBV6-5
CDR3 length: 17

CDR3 protein: CASSQSRGNSPLHF
J gene: TRBJ1-6
V gene: TRBV9
CDR3 length: 14

CDR3 protein: CSTLTGGGETQYF
J gene: TRBJ2-5
V gene: TRBV29-1
CDR3 length: 13

CDR3 protein: CASSMAGELFF
J gene: TRBJ2-2
V gene: TRBV19
CDR3 length: 11

CDR3 protein: CSVGRLGVASEQYF
J gene: TRBJ2-7
V gene: TRBV29-1
CDR3 length: 14

CDR3 protein: CSVEGTGGSSSPLHF
J gene: TRBJ1-6
V gene: TRBV29-1
CDR3 length: 15

CDR3 protein: CASSLNGAYEQYF
J gene: TRBJ2-7
V gene: TRBV5-1
CDR3 length: 13

CDR3 protein: CSARSTSGGVNEQYF
J gene: TRBJ2-7
V gene: TRBV20-1
CDR3 length: 15

CDR3 protein: CASSTKGQGVHGYTF
J gene: TRBJ1-2
V gene: TRBV7-9
CDR3 length: 15

CDR3 protein: CASSPPTASSRWAGELFF
J gene: TRBJ2-2
V gene: TRBV25-1
CDR3 length: 18

CDR3 protein: CASERGQSYGYTF
J gene: TRBJ1-2
V gene: TRBV6-5
CDR3 length: 13

CDR3 protein: CASSQIRQGDGYTF
J gene: TRBJ1-2
V gene: TRBV14
CDR3 length: 14

CDR3 protein: CSASYGQNSYEQYF
J gene: TRBJ2-7
V gene: TRBV20-1
CDR3 length: 14

CDR3 protein: CSVVTSGSRGEQYF
J gene: TRBJ2-7
V gene: TRBV29-1
CDR3 length: 14

CDR3 protein: CASSVARADGGELFF
J gene: TRBJ2-2
V gene: TRBV9
CDR3 length: 15

CDR3 protein: CASRFSNQETQYF
J gene: TRBJ2-5
V gene: TRBV7-6
CDR3 length: 13

CDR3 protein: CASSNRPDRGTYEQYF
J gene: TRBJ2-7
V gene: TRBV7-8
CDR3 length: 16

CDR3 protein: CASSQEQGSPLHF
J gene: TRBJ1-6
V gene: TRBV4-3
CDR3 length: 13

CDR3 protein: CASSQGAGATQYF
J gene: TRBJ2-5
V gene: TRBV14
CDR3 length: 13

CDR3 protein: CASSPEQGMLSGNTIYF
J gene: TRBJ1-3
V gene: TRBV7-9
CDR3 length: 17

CDR3 protein: CSAMGTMGNQPQHF
J gene: TRBJ1-5
V gene: TRBV20-1
CDR3 length: 14

CDR3 protein: CASSLDLRWELFF
J gene: TRBJ2-2
V gene: TRBV7-9
CDR3 length: 13

CDR3 protein: CSARLAGGVETQYF
J gene: TRBJ2-5
V gene: TRBV20-1
CDR3 length: 14

CDR3 protein: CASTDVSGSNQPQHF
J gene: TRBJ1-5
V gene: TRBV19
CDR3 length: 15

CDR3 protein: CSVGKGTNGNTIYF
J gene: TRBJ1-3
V gene: TRBV29-1
CDR3 length: 14

CDR3 protein: CSVGARGTEAFF
J gene: TRBJ1-1
V gene: TRBV29-1
CDR3 length: 12

CDR3 protein: CATSRRRTGSVGQPQHF
J gene: TRBJ1-5
V gene: TRBV15
CDR3 length: 17

CDR3 protein: CASSSSGGSGYTF
J gene: TRBJ1-2
V gene: TRBV7-8
CDR3 length: 13

CDR3 protein: CSAQRGGNTEAFF
J gene: TRBJ1-1
V gene: TRBV20-1
CDR3 length: 13

CDR3 protein: CASSASPIGKETQYF
J gene: TRBJ2-5
V gene: TRBV9
CDR3 length: 15

CDR3 protein: CASSVTAGGYEQYF
J gene: TRBJ2-7
V gene: TRBV7-9
CDR3 length: 14

CDR3 protein: CASSELDLSYEQYF
J gene: TRBJ2-7
V gene: TRBV2
CDR3 length: 14

CDR3 protein: CASSSTGLRETQYF
J gene: TRBJ2-5
V gene: TRBV3-1
CDR3 length: 14

CDR3 protein: CSVDLAVGWMTQYF
J gene: TRBJ2-5
V gene: TRBV29-1
CDR3 length: 14

CDR3 protein: CSAPPSDRGVYGYTF
J gene: TRBJ1-2
V gene: TRBV20-1
CDR3 length: 15

CDR3 protein: CSVAPLAGGRDTQYF
J gene: TRBJ2-3
V gene: TRBV29-1
CDR3 length: 15

CDR3 protein: CASSSGHQLSGNTMYF
J gene: TRBJ1-3
V gene: TRBV7-9
CDR3 length: 16

CDR3 protein: CASTIQGSGANVLTF
J gene: TRBJ2-6
V gene: TRBV19
CDR3 length: 15

CDR3 protein: CASSHYANLAGAYEQYF
J gene: TRBJ2-7
V gene: TRBV7-9
CDR3 length: 17

CDR3 protein: CASSQAGDTEAFF
J gene: TRBJ1-1
V gene: TRBV4-1
CDR3 length: 13

CDR3 protein: CASSLNRQGNQPQHF
J gene: TRBJ1-5
V gene: TRBV4-2
CDR3 length: 15

CDR3 protein: CATSRTLTSTHQETQYF
J gene: TRBJ2-5
V gene: TRBV15
CDR3 length: 17

CDR3 protein: CASSYFTGLQPQHF
J gene: TRBJ1-5
V gene: TRBV6-6
CDR3 length: 14

CDR3 protein: CASSRPPRTQYF
J gene: TRBJ2-5
V gene: TRBV25-1
CDR3 length: 12

CDR3 protein: CASTLPPGPATGELFF
J gene: TRBJ2-2
V gene: TRBV12-3/TRBV12-4
CDR3 length: 16

CDR3 protein: CASSYSIRARTEAFF
J gene: TRBJ1-1
V gene: TRBV6-6
CDR3 length: 15

CDR3 protein: CASSQDLAAEGRGKLFF
J gene: TRBJ1-4
V gene: TRBV4-1
CDR3 length: 17

CDR3 protein: CASSENGGSGAGELFF
J gene: TRBJ2-2
V gene: TRBV25-1
CDR3 length: 16

CDR3 protein: CASSYEPGRGEKLFF
J gene: TRBJ1-4
V gene: TRBV7-8
CDR3 length: 15

CDR3 protein: CASSQLLAGGQETQYF
J gene: TRBJ2-5
V gene: TRBV4-3
CDR3 length: 16

CDR3 protein: CASSEPAGTGGGYTF
J gene: TRBJ1-2
V gene: TRBV10-2
CDR3 length: 15

CDR3 protein: CASSSQGRGQPQHF
J gene: TRBJ1-5
V gene: TRBV24-1
CDR3 length: 14